The rows below give T cell receptor beta chains drawn from one sample of a study of CD8+ T cells in alopecia areata. Libraries were prepared by immunoSEQ multiplex PCR; TCRdb keeps only in-frame clonotypes and omits some of them. The table shows around 150,000 clones, with 55% occurring only once. The specimen was CD4+ T cells sorted from blood. The receptor source for this set is a human donor in good health. The CDR3 runs from the conserved cysteine through the conserved F or W. The D gene is left open where the match is weak. Size values are once, few and many counts, or a class for expanded clones, and some rows have none.

clone_size	v_call	d_call	j_call	cdr3_nt	cdr3_aa
NA	TRBV20-1	NA	TRBJ2-5	TGCAGTGCCTTCGACCAAGAGACCCAGTACTTC	CSAFDQETQYF
NA	TRBV27	NA	TRBJ1-4	TGTGCCAGCAGTTTATTTGGACGGGATGAACTGTTTTTT	CASSLFGRDELFF
NA	TRBV5-1	NA	TRBJ2-1	TGCGCCAGCAGCCATGTTCGGGTTGAGCAGTTCTTC	CASSHVRVEQFF
NA	TRBV9	NA	TRBJ2-7	TGTGCCAGCAGATGGACTACACCTCAATACGAGCAGTACTTC	CASRWTTPQYEQYF
NA	TRBV5-6	TRBD1	TRBJ1-1	TGTGCCAGCAGCTTGGTAGGGGGCGCGCCTGAAGCTTTCTTT	CASSLVGGAPEAFF
NA	TRBV7-2	NA	TRBJ2-4	TGTGCCAGCAGCTTAGGCCAGATAAACATTCAGTACTTC	CASSLGQINIQYF
NA	TRBV28	NA	TRBJ2-1	TGTGCCAGCAGTCGGTGGGATGAGCAGTTCTTC	CASSRWDEQFF
NA	TRBV15	TRBD2	TRBJ2-5	TGTGCCACCAGCAGAGAGGTAGCGGGAGGAGGGGAGACCCAGTACTTC	CATSREVAGGGETQYF
few	TRBV25-1	NA	TRBJ2-1	TGTGCCAGCAGTGGACAGGTTTCCTACAATGAGCAGTTCTTC	CASSGQVSYNEQFF
NA	TRBV29-1	NA	TRBJ1-1	TGCAGCGTTGATTTGGATTCAGCTGAAGCTTTCTTT	CSVDLDSAEAFF
few	TRBV9	TRBD2	TRBJ2-5	TGTGCCAGCAGCCCTGGGGCGGCTAGCGGGAGGGCCGCAGAGACCCAGTACTTC	CASSPGAASGRAAETQYF
NA	TRBV7-2	NA	TRBJ1-1	TGTGCCAGCATCTATCTCGGGGGGCGGGACACTGAAGCTTTCTTT	CASIYLGGRDTEAFF
NA	TRBV5-6	TRBD2	TRBJ2-7	TGTGCCAGCAGCTTGGTTCGCGGGGGTTTCTACGAGCAGTACTTC	CASSLVRGGFYEQYF
NA	TRBV30	TRBD2	TRBJ2-3	TGTGCCTGGCGGACTAGCGGGAGCGGTGGGCAGTATTTT	CAWRTSGSGGQYF
NA	TRBV19	NA	TRBJ2-7	TGTGCCAGTGGCGGTTTGGGTTACGAGCAGTACTTC	CASGGLGYEQYF
NA	TRBV11-2	TRBD1	TRBJ1-5	TGTGCCAGCAGCTTACGGGCAGGGGGAGACAATCAGCCCCAGCATTTT	CASSLRAGGDNQPQHF